Sequencing of this T cell receptor beta chain was carried out in a study of OX40 agonist ivuxolimab in advanced cancers. Germline assignment: CDR1 MNHEY and CDR2 SVGAGI. J was trimmed by 7 bases and V by 5 bases; bases with no gene match: 4. The CDR3 spans 13 residues. Method: immunoSEQ multiplex PCR; TCRdb's copy keeps in-frame clones and lacks some. The data contain tens of thousands of clones, 86% of them seen just once; the ten biggest clones take up around 1.9%. This sequence originates from an adult with an advanced solid tumor such as melanoma, head and neck, liver or kidney cancer. Sequencing was performed on CD4+ or CD8+ T cells sorted from blood, taken in a trial of the OX40 agonist ivuxolimab. The genes are TRBV6-5 and TRBJ1-5, with 8 bases matching TRBD1. CDR3 residues: CASSQGAGQPQHF. The CDR3 nucleotides are TGTGCCAGCAGTCAGGGGGCTGGCCAGCCCCAGCATTTT.